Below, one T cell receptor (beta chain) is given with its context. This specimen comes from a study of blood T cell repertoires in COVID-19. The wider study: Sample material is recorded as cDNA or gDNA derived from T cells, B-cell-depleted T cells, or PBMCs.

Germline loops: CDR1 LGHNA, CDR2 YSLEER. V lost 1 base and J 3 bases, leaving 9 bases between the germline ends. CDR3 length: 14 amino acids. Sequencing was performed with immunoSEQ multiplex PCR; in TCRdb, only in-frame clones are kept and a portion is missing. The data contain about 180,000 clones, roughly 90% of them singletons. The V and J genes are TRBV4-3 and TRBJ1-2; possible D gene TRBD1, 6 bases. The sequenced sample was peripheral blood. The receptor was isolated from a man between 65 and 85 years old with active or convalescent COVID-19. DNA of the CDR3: TGCGCCAGCAGCCAAGTACAGGGTTACTATGGCTACACCTTC. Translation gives CASSQVQGYYGYTF.